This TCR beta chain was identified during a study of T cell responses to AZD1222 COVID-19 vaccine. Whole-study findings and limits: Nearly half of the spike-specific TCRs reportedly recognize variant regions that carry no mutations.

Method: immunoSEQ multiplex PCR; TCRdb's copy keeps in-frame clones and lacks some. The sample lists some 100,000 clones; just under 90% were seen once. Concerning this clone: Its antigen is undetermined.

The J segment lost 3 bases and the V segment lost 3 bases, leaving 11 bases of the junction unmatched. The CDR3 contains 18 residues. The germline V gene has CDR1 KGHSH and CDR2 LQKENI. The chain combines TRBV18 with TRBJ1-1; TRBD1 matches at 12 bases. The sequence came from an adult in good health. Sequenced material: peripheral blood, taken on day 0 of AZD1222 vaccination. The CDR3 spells CASSPKGQGAKGDTEAFF. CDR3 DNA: TGTGCCAGCTCACCTAAGGGACAGGGGGCGAAGGGAGACACTGAAGCTTTCTTT.